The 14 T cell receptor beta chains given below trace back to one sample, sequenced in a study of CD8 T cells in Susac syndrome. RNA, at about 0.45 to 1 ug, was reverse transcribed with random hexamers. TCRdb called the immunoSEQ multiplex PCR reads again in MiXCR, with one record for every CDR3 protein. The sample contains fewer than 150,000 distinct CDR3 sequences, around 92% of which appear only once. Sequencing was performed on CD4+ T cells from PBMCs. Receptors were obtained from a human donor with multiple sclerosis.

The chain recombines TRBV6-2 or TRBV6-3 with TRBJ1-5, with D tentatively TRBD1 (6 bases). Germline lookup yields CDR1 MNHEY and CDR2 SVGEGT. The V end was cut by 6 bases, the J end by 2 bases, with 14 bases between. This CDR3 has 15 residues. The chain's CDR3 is CASRYWGQGNQPQHF. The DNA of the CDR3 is TGTGCCAGCAGGTATTGGGGGCAGGGCAATCAGCCCCAGCATTTT.

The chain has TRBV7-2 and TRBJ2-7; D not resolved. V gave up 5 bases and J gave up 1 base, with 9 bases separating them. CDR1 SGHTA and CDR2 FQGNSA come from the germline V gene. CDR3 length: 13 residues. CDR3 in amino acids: CASSPLTSYEQYF. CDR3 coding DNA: TGTGCCAGCAGCCCATTAACTTCCTACGAGCAGTACTTC. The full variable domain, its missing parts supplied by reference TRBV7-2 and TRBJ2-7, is GAGVSQSPSNKVTEKGKDVELRCDPISGHTALYWYRQSLGQGLEFLIYFQGNSAPDKSGLPSDRFSAERTGGSVSTLTIQRTQQEDSAVYLCASSPLTSYEQYFGPGTRLTVT.

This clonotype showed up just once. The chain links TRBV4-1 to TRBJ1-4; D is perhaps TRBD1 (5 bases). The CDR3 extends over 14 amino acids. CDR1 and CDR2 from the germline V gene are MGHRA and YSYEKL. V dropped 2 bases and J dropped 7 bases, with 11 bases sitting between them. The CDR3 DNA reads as TGCGCCAGCAGCCAACAGGGCAGGGTTGAAAAACTGTTTTTT. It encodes CASSQQGRVEKLFF.

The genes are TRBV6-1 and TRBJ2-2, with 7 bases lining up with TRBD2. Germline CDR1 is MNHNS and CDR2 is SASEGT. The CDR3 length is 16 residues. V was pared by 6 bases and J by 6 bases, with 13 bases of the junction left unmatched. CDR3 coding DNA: TGTGCCAGCAGCTCCCTCCGGGACTATTTTTCCGGGGAGCTGTTTTTT. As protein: CASSSLRDYFSGELFF.

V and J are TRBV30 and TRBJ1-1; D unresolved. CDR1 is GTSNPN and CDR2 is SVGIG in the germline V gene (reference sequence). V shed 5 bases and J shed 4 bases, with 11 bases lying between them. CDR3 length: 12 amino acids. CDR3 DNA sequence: TGTGCCTGGGGCCATCTGGGCACTGAAGCTTTCTTT. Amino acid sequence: CAWGHLGTEAFF.

CDR3 loop: CASSPQGQGHYEQYF. The CDR3 DNA follows: TGTGCCAGCAGCCCCCAGGGACAGGGCCACTACGAGCAGTACTTC. The chain carries TRBV11-3 and TRBJ2-7; TRBD1 matches 9 bases. The CDR3 is 15 amino acids. CDR1 and CDR2 from the germline V gene are SGHNT and YENEEA. Trimming cost V 5 bases and J 3 bases; bases outside gene matches: 8.

For the CDR3, the DNA is TGTGCCAGCCGGCTCCGGGAGCAGTTCTTC. Protein: CASRLREQFF. This chain links TRBV2 with TRBJ2-1; no firm D call. Germline loops: CDR1 SNHLY, CDR2 FYNNEI. The CDR3 loop spans 10 amino acids. Trimming removed 8 bases at V and 10 bases at J, with 9 bases between.

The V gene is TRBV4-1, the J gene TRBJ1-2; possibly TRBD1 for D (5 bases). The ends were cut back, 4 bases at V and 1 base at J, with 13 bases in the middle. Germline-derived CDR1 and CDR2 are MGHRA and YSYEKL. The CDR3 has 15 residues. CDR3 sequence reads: CASSPPGRNNYGYTF. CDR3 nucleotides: TGCGCCAGCAGCCCCCCGGGACGGAATAACTATGGCTACACCTTC.

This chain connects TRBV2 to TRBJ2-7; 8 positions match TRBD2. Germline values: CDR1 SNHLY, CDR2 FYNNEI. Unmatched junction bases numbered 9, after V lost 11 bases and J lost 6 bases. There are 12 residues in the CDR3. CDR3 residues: CADSGRGGEQYF. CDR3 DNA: TGTGCCGACTCGGGCCGGGGGGGCGAGCAGTACTTC.

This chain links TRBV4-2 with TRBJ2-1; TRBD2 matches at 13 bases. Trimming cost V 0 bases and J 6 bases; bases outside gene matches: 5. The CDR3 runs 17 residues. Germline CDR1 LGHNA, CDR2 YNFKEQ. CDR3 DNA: TGTGCCAGCAGCCAAGATTCACTAGCGGGGGGGTTCAATGAGCAGTTCTTC. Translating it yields CASSQDSLAGGFNEQFF.

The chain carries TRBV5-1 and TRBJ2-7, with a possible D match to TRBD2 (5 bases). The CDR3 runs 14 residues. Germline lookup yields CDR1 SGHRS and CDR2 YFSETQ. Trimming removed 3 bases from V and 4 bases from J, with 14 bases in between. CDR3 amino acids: CASSSTSGSYEQYF. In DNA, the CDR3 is TGCGCCAGCAGCTCTACCTCGGGATCTTACGAGCAGTACTTC.

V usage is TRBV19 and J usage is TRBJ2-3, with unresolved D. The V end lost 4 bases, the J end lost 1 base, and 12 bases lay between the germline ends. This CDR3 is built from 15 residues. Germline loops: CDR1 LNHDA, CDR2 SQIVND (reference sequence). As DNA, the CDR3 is TGTGCCAGTAGTAGTTACAGTCTTGGCACAGATACGCAGTATTTT. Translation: CASSSYSLGTDTQYF. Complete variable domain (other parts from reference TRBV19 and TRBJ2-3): DGGITQSPKYLFRKEGQNVTLSCEQNLNHDAMYWYRQDPGQGLRLIYYSQIVNDFQKGDIAEGYSVSREKKESFPLTVTSAQKNPTAFYLCASSSYSLGTDTQYFGPGTRLTVL.

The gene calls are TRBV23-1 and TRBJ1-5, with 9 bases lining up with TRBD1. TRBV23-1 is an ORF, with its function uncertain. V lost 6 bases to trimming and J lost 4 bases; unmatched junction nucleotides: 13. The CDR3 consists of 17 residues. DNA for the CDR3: TGCGCCAGCAGACCCAAAACGGACAGGGGAGGAAATCAGCCCCAGCATTTT. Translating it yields CASRPKTDRGGNQPQHF.

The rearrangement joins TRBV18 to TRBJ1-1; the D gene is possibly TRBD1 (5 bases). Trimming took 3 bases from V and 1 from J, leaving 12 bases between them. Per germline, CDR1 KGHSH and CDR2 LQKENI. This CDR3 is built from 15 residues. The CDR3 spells CASSPQGVPNTEAFF. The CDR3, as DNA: TGTGCCAGCTCACCTCAGGGAGTCCCGAACACTGAAGCTTTCTTT.